The 3 T cell receptor beta chains given below trace back to one sample, sequenced in a study of blood T cell repertoires in COVID-19. The protocol was immunoSEQ multiplex PCR, while the TCRdb copy is restricted to in-frame clones and leaves out a portion. The top ten hold about 7.2% of the sample, which has some 46,000 clones, roughly four fifths seen once. The sequenced sample consisted of peripheral blood. The receptors were gathered from a man aged 55 to 70 with active COVID-19.

The V and J genes are TRBV6-1 and TRBJ1-2, with D maybe TRBD1 (5 bases). The CDR3 runs to 17 residues. Germline lookup yields CDR1 MNHNS and CDR2 SASEGT. V lost 3 bases and J 4 bases, leaving 21 bases between the germline ends. Here the CDR3 reads CASSDPYRNQIGYGYTF. In nucleotides, the CDR3 is TGTGCCAGCAGTGACCCGTACAGGAACCAGATAGGCTATGGCTACACCTTC.

This clone was counted once. The rearrangement links TRBV5-4 to TRBJ2-5; D perhaps matches TRBD1 (6 bases). This CDR3 is built from 15 residues. The V gene lost 4 bases and the J gene lost 5 bases, with 18 bases spanning the gap. The germline gives CDR1 SGHNT, CDR2 YYREEE (reference sequence). The CDR3 spells CASSLRGTGRETQYF. The CDR3 DNA is TGTGCCAGCAGCCTGCGAGGTACAGGGCGGGAGACCCAGTACTTC.

The DNA of the CDR3 is TGTGCCAGCAGCGTAGCGCCCGGACAGGTAAACAATGAGCAGTTCTTC. Its protein is CASSVAPGQVNNEQFF. The chain carries TRBV9 and TRBJ2-1; 7 positions agree with TRBD1. The CDR3 covers 16 residues. The trim removed 0 bases at V and 5 bases at J, leaving 8 bases unmatched. Germline CDR1 and CDR2: SGDLS and YYNGEE.